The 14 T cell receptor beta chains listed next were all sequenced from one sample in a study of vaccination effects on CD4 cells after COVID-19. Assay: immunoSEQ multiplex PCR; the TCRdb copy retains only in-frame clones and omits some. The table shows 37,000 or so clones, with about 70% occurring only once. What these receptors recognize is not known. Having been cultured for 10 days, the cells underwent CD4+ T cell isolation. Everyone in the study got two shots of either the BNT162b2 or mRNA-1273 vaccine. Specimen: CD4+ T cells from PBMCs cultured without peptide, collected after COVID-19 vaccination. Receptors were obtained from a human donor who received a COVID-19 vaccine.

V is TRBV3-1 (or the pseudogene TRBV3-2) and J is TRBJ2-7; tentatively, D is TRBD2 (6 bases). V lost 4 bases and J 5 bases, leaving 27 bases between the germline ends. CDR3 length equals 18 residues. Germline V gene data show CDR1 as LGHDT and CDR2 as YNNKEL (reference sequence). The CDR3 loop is CASSLSPHGPREFDEQYF. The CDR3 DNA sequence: TGTGCCAGCAGCCTAAGTCCCCACGGGCCTCGGGAGTTCGACGAGCAGTACTTC.

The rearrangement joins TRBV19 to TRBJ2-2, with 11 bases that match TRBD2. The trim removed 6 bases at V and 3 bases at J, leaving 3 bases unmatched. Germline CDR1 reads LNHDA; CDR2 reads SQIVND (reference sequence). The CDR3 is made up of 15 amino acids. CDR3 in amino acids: CASRVGLADTGELFF. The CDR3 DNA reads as TGTGCCAGTAGGGTGGGACTAGCGGACACCGGGGAGCTGTTTTTT.

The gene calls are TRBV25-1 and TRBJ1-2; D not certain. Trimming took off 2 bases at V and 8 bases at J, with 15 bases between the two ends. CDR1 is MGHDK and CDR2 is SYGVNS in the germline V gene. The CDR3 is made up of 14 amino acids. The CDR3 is CASSEEWDSGGYTF. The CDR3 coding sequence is TGTGCCAGCAGTGAAGAATGGGATTCGGGAGGCTACACCTTC.

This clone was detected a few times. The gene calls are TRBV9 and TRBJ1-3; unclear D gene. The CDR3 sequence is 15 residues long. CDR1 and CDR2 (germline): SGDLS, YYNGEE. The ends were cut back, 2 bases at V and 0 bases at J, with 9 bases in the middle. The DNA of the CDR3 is TGTGCCAGCAGCGTTGACGGGAGCTCTGGAAACACCATATATTTT. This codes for CASSVDGSSGNTIYF.

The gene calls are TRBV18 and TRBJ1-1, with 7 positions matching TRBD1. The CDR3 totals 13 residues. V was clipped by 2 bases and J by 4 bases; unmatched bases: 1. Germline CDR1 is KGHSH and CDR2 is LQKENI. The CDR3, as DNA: TGTGCCAGCTCACCAACAGGGGTCACTGAAGCTTTCTTT. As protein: CASSPTGVTEAFF.

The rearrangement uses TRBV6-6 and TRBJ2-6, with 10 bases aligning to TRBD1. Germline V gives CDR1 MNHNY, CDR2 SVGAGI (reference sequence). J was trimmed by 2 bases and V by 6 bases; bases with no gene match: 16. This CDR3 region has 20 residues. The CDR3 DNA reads TGTGCCAGCAGCCGACGGCGACAGGGGGCGCGACTAACTGGGGCCAACGTCCTGACTTTC. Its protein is CASSRRRQGARLTGANVLTF.

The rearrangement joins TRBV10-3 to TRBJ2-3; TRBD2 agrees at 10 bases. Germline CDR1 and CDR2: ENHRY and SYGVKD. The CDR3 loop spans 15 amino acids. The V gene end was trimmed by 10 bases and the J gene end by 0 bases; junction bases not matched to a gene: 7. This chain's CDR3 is CATTALAGSTDTQYF. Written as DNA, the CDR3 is TGTGCCACCACCGCACTAGCGGGAAGCACAGATACGCAGTATTTT.

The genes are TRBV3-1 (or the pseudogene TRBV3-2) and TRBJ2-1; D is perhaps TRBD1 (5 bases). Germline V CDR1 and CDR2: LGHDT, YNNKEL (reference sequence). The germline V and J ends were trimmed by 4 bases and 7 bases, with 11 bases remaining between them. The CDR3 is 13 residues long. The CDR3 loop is CASSPESGNEQFF. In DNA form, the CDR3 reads TGTGCCAGCAGCCCGGAATCAGGGAATGAGCAGTTCTTC.

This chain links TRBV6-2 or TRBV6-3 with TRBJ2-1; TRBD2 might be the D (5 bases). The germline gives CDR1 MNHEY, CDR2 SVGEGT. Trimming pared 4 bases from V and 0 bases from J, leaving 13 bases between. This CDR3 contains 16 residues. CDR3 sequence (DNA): TGTGCCAGCAGTTCCACTGCTGGGAGCTCCTACAATGAGCAGTTCTTC. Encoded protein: CASSSTAGSSYNEQFF.

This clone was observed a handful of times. CDR3 residues: CASSQIVGLGDRDEKLFF. CDR3 nucleotide sequence: TGCGCCAGCAGCCAAATAGTCGGGTTGGGAGACCGGGATGAAAAACTGTTTTTT. The chain carries TRBV4-1 and TRBJ1-4; unclear D gene. Trimming removed 2 bases at V and 6 bases at J, with 22 bases between. Germline V gene data show CDR1 as MGHRA and CDR2 as YSYEKL. The CDR3 is made up of 18 amino acids.

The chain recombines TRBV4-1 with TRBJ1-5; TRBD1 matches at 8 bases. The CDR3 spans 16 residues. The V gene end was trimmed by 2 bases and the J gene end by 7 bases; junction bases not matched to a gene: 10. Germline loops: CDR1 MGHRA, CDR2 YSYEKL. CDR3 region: CASSQPRQGKGQPQHF. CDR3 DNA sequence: TGCGCCAGCAGCCAACCTCGACAGGGGAAGGGCCAGCCCCAGCATTTT.

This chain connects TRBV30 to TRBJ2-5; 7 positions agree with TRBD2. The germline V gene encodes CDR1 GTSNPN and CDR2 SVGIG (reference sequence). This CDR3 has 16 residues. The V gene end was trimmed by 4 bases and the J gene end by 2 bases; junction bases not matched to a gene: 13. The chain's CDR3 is CAWTPYSGLSQETQYF. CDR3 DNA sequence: TGTGCCTGGACTCCCTATAGCGGGCTTAGTCAAGAGACCCAGTACTTC.

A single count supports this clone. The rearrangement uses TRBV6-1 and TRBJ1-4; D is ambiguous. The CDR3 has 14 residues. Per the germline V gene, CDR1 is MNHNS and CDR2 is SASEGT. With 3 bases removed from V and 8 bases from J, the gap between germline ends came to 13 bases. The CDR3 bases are TGTGCCAGCAGTGATCTGGGAGTTTCCGAAAAACTGTTTTTT. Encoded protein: CASSDLGVSEKLFF.

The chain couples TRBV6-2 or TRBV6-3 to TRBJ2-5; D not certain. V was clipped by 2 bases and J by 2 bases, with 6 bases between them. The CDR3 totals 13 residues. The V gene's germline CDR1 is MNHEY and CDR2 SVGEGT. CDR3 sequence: CASSYRLQETQYF. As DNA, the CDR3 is TGTGCCAGCAGTTACCGCCTGCAAGAGACCCAGTACTTC.